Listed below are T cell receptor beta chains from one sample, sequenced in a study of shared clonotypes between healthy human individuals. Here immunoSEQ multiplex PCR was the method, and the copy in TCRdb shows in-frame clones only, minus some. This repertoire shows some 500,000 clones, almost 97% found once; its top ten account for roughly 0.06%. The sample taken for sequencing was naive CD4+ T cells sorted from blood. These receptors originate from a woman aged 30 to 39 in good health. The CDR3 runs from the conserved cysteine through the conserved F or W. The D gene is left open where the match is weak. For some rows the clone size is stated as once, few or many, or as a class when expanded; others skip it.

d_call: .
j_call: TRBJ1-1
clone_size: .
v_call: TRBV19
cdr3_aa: CASTPQYRPSNTEAFF
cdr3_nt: TGTGCCAGTACCCCCCAATACCGACCCTCGAACACTGAAGCTTTCTTT

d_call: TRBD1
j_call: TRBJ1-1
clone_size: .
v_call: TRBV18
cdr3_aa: CASSRSQGVWTEAFF
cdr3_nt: TGTGCCAGCTCCCGGTCCCAGGGGGTCTGGACTGAAGCTTTCTTT

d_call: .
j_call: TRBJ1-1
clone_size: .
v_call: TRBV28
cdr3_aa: CATERQLNTEAFF
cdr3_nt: TGTGCCACGGAAAGACAGTTGAACACTGAAGCTTTCTTT

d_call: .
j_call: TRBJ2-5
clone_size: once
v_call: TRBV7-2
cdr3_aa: CASSLGQQETQYF
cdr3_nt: TGTGCCAGCAGCTTAGGGCAGCAAGAGACCCAGTACTTC

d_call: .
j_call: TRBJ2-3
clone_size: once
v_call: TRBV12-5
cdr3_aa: CASGLNTKGPDTQYF
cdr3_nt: TGTGCTAGTGGTTTGAATACTAAGGGCCCCGATACGCAGTATTTT

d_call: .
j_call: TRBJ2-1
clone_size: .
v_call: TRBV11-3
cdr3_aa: CASSLNGGVGEQFF
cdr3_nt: TGTGCCAGCAGCCTTAACGGGGGAGTGGGGGAGCAGTTCTTC

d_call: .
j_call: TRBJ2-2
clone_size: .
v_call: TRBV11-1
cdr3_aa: CASSFVEGATGELFF
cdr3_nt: TGTGCCAGCAGCTTTGTTGAGGGTGCCACCGGGGAGCTGTTTTTT

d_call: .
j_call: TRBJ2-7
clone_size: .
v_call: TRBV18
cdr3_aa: CASSPSQSFNEQYF
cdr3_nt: TGTGCCAGCTCACCGTCACAGAGCTTTAACGAGCAGTACTTC

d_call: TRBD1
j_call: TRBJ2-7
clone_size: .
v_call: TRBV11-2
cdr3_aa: CASSPNRGSYEQYF
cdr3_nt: TGTGCCAGCAGTCCAAACAGGGGCTCCTACGAGCAGTACTTC

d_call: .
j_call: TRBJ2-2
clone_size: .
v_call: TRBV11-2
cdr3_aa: CASSLALGGANTGELFF
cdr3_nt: TGTGCCAGCAGCTTAGCCCTCGGGGGAGCTAACACCGGGGAGCTGTTTTTT

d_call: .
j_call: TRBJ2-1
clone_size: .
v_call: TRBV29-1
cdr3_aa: CSVGGEGPYNEQFF
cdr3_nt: TGCAGCGTAGGGGGGGAGGGCCCCTACAATGAGCAGTTCTTC

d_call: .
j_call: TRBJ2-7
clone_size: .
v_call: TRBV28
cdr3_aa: CASSPRPAGGEQYF
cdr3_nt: TGTGCCAGCAGTCCCAGACCAGCCGGGGGAGAGCAGTACTTC

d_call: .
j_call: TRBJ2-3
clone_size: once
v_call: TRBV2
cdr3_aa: CASRRRGDTSSTDTQYF
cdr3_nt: TGTGCCAGCAGGAGGAGGGGGGACACTTCTAGCACAGATACGCAGTATTTT

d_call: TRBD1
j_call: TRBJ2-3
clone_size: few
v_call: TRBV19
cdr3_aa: CASSPGQGVGTDTQYF
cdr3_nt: TGTGCCAGTAGTCCTGGACAGGGGGTAGGGACAGATACGCAGTATTTT

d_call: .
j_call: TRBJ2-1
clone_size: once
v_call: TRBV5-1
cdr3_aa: CASAEGVERVF
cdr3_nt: TGCGCCAGCGCAGAAGGAGTAGAGAGGGTCTTC

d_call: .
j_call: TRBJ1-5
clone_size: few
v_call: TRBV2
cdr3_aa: CASTRSISNQPQHF
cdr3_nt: TGTGCCAGCACCCGATCAATCAGCAATCAGCCCCAGCATTTT

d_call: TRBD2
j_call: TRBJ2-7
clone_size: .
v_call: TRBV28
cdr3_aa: CASSSSSGTYEQYF
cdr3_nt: TGTGCCAGCAGTTCATCTAGCGGGACCTACGAGCAGTACTTC

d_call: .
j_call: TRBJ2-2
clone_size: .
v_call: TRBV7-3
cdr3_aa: CASSLQGVVNTGELFF
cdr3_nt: TGTGCCAGCAGCTTACAAGGGGTCGTGAACACCGGGGAGCTGTTTTTT

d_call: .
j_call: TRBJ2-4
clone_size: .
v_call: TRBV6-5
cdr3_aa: CASQSPKNIQYF
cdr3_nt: TGTGCCAGCCAATCTCCGAAAAACATTCAGTACTTC

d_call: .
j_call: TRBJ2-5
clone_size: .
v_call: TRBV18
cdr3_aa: CASSPTLQETQYF
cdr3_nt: TGTGCCAGCTCACCTACACTCCAAGAGACCCAGTACTTC

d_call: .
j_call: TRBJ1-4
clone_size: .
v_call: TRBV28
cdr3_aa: CASSLLAGNEKLFF
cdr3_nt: TGTGCCAGCAGCCTACTGGCCGGAAATGAAAAACTGTTTTTT

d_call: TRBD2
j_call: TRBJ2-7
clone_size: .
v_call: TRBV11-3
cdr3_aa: CASSLGSGAKYEQYF
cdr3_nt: TGTGCCAGCAGCTTAGGAAGCGGGGCTAAGTACGAGCAGTACTTC

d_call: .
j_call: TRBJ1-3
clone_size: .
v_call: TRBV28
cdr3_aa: CASTYGVAGNTIYF
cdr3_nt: TGTGCCAGCACCTACGGGGTTGCTGGAAACACCATATATTTT

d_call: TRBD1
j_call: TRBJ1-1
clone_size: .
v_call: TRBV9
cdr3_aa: CASSTRTGAPNTEAFF
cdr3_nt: TGTGCCAGCAGCACCAGGACAGGGGCCCCGAACACTGAAGCTTTCTTT

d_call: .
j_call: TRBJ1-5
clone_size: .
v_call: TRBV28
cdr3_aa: CASSGDSSNQPQHF
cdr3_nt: TGTGCCAGCAGCGGAGACAGTAGCAATCAGCCCCAGCATTTT

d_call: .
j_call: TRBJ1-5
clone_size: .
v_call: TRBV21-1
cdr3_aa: CASNRFRDSLIPNSNQPQHF
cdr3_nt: TGTGCCAGCAACCGGTTCCGGGACAGTCTAATTCCAAATAGCAATCAGCCCCAGCATTTT

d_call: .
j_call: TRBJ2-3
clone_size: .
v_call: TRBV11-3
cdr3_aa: CASSGAADTQYF
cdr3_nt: TGTGCCAGCAGTGGAGCGGCAGATACGCAGTATTTT